Here is one T cell receptor (beta chain) with its context. Its specificity is not known. The data were taken from a study of STAT5B mutations in CD4+ large granular lymphocyte leukemia. Controls came from buffy coats of healthy blood donors. Sequencing was at survey level. Sequencing was performed with immunoSEQ multiplex PCR; in TCRdb, only in-frame clones are kept and a portion is missing. The sample carries tens of thousands of clones, 70% to 85% recorded once. Study observations and caveats: Patient CD4-sorted repertoires looked more clonal than healthy CD4+ repertoires, even without putative leukemic clones.

This clonotype was sampled from a human donor in good health. Sequencing was done on a sample of CD4+ T cells from blood buffy coats.

The CDR3 loop reads CASSVRGQAGTQYF. The CDR3 DNA reads as TGTGCCAGCAGCGTCAGGGGACAGGCGGGGACCCAGTACTTC. The genes are TRBV7-2 and TRBJ2-5; 8 nucleotides align to TRBD1. V lost 5 bases, J lost 7 bases, and 9 bases stayed unmatched. Germline V gene sequence: CDR1 SGHTA, CDR2 FQGNSA. There are 14 residues in the CDR3. Full variable domain (missing parts from reference TRBV7-2 and TRBJ2-5): GAGVSQSPSNKVTEKGKDVELRCDPISGHTALYWYRQSLGQGLEFLIYFQGNSAPDKSGLPSDRFSAERTGGSVSTLTIQRTQQEDSAVYLCASSVRGQAGTQYFGPGTRLLVL.